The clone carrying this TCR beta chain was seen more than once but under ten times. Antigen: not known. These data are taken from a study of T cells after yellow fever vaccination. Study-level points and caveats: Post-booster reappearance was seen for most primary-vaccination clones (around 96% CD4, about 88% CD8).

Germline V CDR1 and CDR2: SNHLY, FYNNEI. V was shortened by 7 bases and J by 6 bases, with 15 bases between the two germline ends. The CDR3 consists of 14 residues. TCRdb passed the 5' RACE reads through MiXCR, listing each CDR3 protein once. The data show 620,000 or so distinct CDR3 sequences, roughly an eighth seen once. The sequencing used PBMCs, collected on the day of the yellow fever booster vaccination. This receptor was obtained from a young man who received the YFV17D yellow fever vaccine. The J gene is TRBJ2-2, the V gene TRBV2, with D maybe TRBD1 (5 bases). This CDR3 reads CASNAQVPPGELFF. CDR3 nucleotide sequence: TGTGCCAGCAACGCACAGGTGCCGCCCGGGGAGCTGTTTTTT.